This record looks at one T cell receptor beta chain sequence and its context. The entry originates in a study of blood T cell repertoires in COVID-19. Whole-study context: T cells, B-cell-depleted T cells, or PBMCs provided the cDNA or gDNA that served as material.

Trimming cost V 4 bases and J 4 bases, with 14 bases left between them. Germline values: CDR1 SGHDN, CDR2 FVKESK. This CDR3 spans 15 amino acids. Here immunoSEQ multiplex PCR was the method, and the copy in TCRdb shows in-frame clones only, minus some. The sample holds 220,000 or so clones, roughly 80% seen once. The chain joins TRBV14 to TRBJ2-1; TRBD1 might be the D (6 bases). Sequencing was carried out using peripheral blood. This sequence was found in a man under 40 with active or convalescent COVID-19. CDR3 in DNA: TGTGCCAGCAGCCGAACCGGGACAATATACAATGAGCAGTTCTTC. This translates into CASSRTGTIYNEQFF.